The rows below give T cell receptor beta chains drawn from one sample of a study of T cells in Graves' hyperthyroidism and ophthalmopathy. One entry per CDR3 protein results from TCRdb running MiXCR on the multiplex PCR reads. The table lists hundreds of thousands of distinct CDR3 sequences, less than 25% of them singletons. Sequencing was done on a sample of blood. The receptor source for this set is a woman in her 30s with Graves' ophthalmopathy. Each CDR3 is given with its conserved first and last residue. Each record gives: J gene, clone size, D gene, V gene, CDR3 length, CDR3 protein, CDR3 DNA. A D gene is named only where the DNA matches it firmly. Size is omitted from some rows. Given values are once, few, many or a class for expanded clones.

TRBJ1-1 | - | - | TRBV6-1 | 12 | CASTKGGAEAFF | TGTGCCAGCACCAAGGGGGGGGCTGAAGCTTTCTTT
TRBJ1-2 | many | - | TRBV20-1 | 13 | CSAISGSDYGYTF | TGCAGTGCTATCTCAGGGAGCGACTATGGCTACACCTTC
TRBJ2-7 | many | TRBD1 | TRBV29-1 | 13 | CSVWPTGTYEQYF | TGCAGCGTTTGGCCGACAGGGACCTACGAGCAGTACTTC
TRBJ2-5 | - | TRBD1 | TRBV24-1 | 15 | CATSDTGQGGETQYF | TGTGCCACCAGTGATACCGGACAGGGTGGAGAGACCCAGTACTTC
TRBJ2-5 | - | - | TRBV6-5 | 13 | CASSYYVGETQYF | TGTGCCAGCAGTTACTACGTTGGGGAGACCCAGTACTTC
TRBJ1-1 | once | - | TRBV12-3/TRBV12-4 | 16 | CASSLDYGREDTEAFF | TGTGCCAGCAGTTTAGATTACGGGAGGGAGGACACTGAAGCTTTCTTT
TRBJ1-2 | many | - | TRBV6-2/TRBV6-3 | 15 | CASSQVWEAYYGYTF | TGTGCCAGCAGCCAAGTCTGGGAGGCCTACTATGGCTACACCTTC
TRBJ1-3 | many | TRBD1 | TRBV6-5 | 17 | CASSYSADRASGNTIYF | TGTGCCAGCAGTTACTCGGCCGACAGGGCCTCTGGAAACACCATATATTTT
TRBJ2-5 | many | - | TRBV7-8 | 17 | CASSLGFGLALAETQYF | TGTGCCAGCAGCTTAGGCTTCGGCCTAGCCCTTGCGGAGACCCAGTACTTC
TRBJ2-5 | - | TRBD2 | TRBV14 | 15 | CASSQGGTTKETQYF | TGTGCCAGCAGCCAAGGCGGGACTACTAAAGAGACCCAGTACTTC
TRBJ2-5 | many | - | TRBV3-1 | 10 | CASRGETQYF | TGCGCCAGCAGGGGAGAGACCCAGTACTTC
TRBJ1-2 | few | - | TRBV6-1 | 13 | CASVRGANYGYTF | TGTGCCAGTGTGCGTGGGGCTAACTATGGCTACACCTTC
TRBJ1-2 | many | TRBD1 | TRBV7-2 | 13 | CASSPYRGEGYTF | TGTGCCAGCAGCCCCTACAGGGGTGAAGGCTACACCTTC
TRBJ1-5 | - | TRBD1 | TRBV11-2 | 16 | CASSLRGQLSNQPQHF | TGTGCCAGCAGCTTAAGGGGACAGCTTAGCAATCAGCCCCAGCATTTT
TRBJ1-1 | many | - | TRBV20-1 | 12 | CSANVQGTEAFF | TGCAGTGCTAACGTCCAGGGCACTGAAGCTTTCTTT
TRBJ2-2 | many | - | TRBV10-1 | 15 | CASSESRGNTGELFF | TGCGCCAGCAGTGAGTCTCGAGGGAACACCGGGGAGCTGTTTTTT
TRBJ2-4 | - | - | TRBV11-2 | 18 | CASSLGAHRVLAKNIQYF | TGTGCCAGCAGCTTAGGAGCCCACAGGGTTCTAGCCAAAAACATTCAGTACTTC
TRBJ1-4 | few | - | TRBV20-1 | 11 | CSGGTNEKLFF | TGCAGTGGGGGGACGAATGAAAAACTGTTTTTT
TRBJ1-3 | many | - | TRBV5-1 | 13 | CASSEDSGNTIYF | TGCGCCAGCAGCGAAGATTCTGGAAACACCATATATTTT
TRBJ2-5 | few | - | TRBV18 | 13 | CASSTSYGETQYF | TGTGCCAGCTCAACCTCATACGGCGAGACCCAGTACTTC
TRBJ1-6 | many | TRBD1 | TRBV7-2 | 15 | CASSFPGQGNSPLHF | TGTGCCAGCAGCTTCCCGGGACAGGGTAATTCACCCCTCCACTTT
TRBJ1-1 | many | - | TRBV6-5 | 12 | CASKGMNTEAFF | TGTGCCAGCAAGGGGATGAACACTGAAGCTTTCTTT
TRBJ2-7 | many | - | TRBV19 | 16 | CASSIGMTGPSYEQYF | TGTGCCAGTAGTATAGGTATGACCGGACCCTCCTACGAGCAGTACTTC
TRBJ2-4 | few | TRBD2 | TRBV20-1 | 17 | CSARPALGSGRTNIQYF | TGCAGTGCTAGACCAGCCCTGGGTAGCGGGAGAACAAACATTCAGTACTTC
TRBJ1-1 | - | - | TRBV12-3/TRBV12-4 | 14 | CASSLEGADDEAFF | TGTGCCAGCAGTTTAGAAGGGGCAGACGATGAAGCTTTCTTT
TRBJ2-5 | - | TRBD2 | TRBV15 | 19 | CATSRRSLAGGGFQETQYF | TGTGCCACCAGCAGACGGAGCCTAGCGGGGGGAGGGTTTCAGGAGACCCAGTACTTC
TRBJ2-7 | - | - | TRBV12-3/TRBV12-4 | 13 | CASSPDFAYEQYF | TGTGCCAGCAGCCCCGACTTTGCCTACGAGCAGTACTTC
TRBJ2-7 | many | - | TRBV7-8 | 14 | CASSLAAGAYEQYF | TGTGCCAGCAGTTTGGCGGCGGGGGCGTACGAGCAGTACTTC
TRBJ1-2 | many | - | TRBV29-1 | 13 | CSVAVRVREGYTF | TGCAGCGTTGCAGTCAGGGTGAGAGAAGGCTACACCTTC